The sequence of this TCR beta chain was determined in a study of T cells in Graves' hyperthyroidism and ophthalmopathy. General observations from the study: Blood also held most thyroid clonotypes expanded beyond 0.001.

Graves' hyperthyroidism showing no ophthalmopathy progression within 18 months was considered stable. Among the patients, aged 18 to 65, hyperthyroidism was newly diagnosed and had lasted under 2 months. Template material for amplifying TCR beta CDR3 regions consisted of RNA transcripts. RT-PCR in the first round (using the HTBI primer set) targeted the TCR CDR3. MiXCR was run by TCRdb on the multiplex PCR reads, yielding one entry per CDR3 protein. The repertoire holds around 430,000 distinct CDR3 sequences, with under 15% as singletons. Germline V CDR1 and CDR2: SGHRS, YFSETQ. The CDR3 is 16 residues long. V trimming: 0 bases; J trimming: 7 bases; junction bases outside the gene matches: 8. About this clonotype: The antigen is not known.

The material sequenced was blood. This rearrangement joins TRBV5-1 to TRBJ2-2; 8 nucleotides match TRBD1. The clonotype originates from a woman under 40 with Graves' hyperthyroidism. CDR3 in amino acids: CASSLAVGQAFGELFF. CDR3 nucleotide sequence: TGCGCCAGCAGCTTGGCCGTGGGACAGGCGTTCGGGGAGCTGTTTTTT.